This T cell receptor beta chain was captured in a study of graft-versus-host responses after intestinal transplantation. Study-level information: In this cohort, recipients had multivisceral, liver-intestinal, or isolated intestinal transplants.

Using immunoSEQ multiplex PCR, the repertoire was profiled, and TCRdb retains in-frame clones only, with some absent. The sample holds 95,000 to 100,000 clones, more than 70% seen once. Per the germline V gene, CDR1 is SGHRS and CDR2 is YFSETQ. This CDR3 region has 15 residues. V was pared by 0 bases and J by 8 bases, with 5 bases of the junction left unmatched. The chain uses TRBV5-1 and TRBJ1-6, with 7 bases that match TRBD1. This sequence was found in a human patient who received an intestinal transplant, so some T cells may come from the graft donor. Sequenced material: PBMCs, taken 255 days after intestinal transplant. In nucleotides, the CDR3 is TGCGCCAGCAGCTTGGCGGGACAGAGCTATTCACCCCTCCACTTT. Protein sequence: CASSLAGQSYSPLHF.